Listed below are T cell receptor beta chains from one sample, sequenced in a study of blood T cell repertoires in COVID-19. Libraries were prepared by immunoSEQ multiplex PCR; TCRdb keeps only in-frame clonotypes and omits some of them. The sample consists of approximately 300,000 clones, 90% of them appearing once. The sample was peripheral blood. The receptors were sampled from a woman in her forties or fifties with COVID-19, enrolled during active disease. CDR3s include the opening cysteine and the closing phenylalanine or tryptophan. The order of the fields is CDR3 protein, CDR3 DNA, J gene, D gene, V gene. A D gene is named only where the DNA matches it firmly.

CDR3 protein: CASSQQGLTEAFF
CDR3 DNA: TGCGCCAGCAGCCAACAGGGTTTAACTGAAGCTTTCTTT
J gene: TRBJ1-1
D gene: -
V gene: TRBV5-1

CDR3 protein: CASTSDRLNTEAFF
CDR3 DNA: TGTGCCAGCACCTCCGACAGGCTTAACACTGAAGCTTTCTTT
J gene: TRBJ1-1
D gene: -
V gene: TRBV18

CDR3 protein: CASSQDRTSGSVHEQYF
CDR3 DNA: TGCGCCAGCAGCCAAGATAGGACTAGCGGGAGTGTCCACGAGCAGTACTTC
J gene: TRBJ2-7
D gene: TRBD2
V gene: TRBV4-3

CDR3 protein: CASSLVDEQFF
CDR3 DNA: TGTGCCAGCAGCTTAGTAGATGAGCAGTTCTTC
J gene: TRBJ2-1
D gene: -
V gene: TRBV13

CDR3 protein: CASSDGRRITDTQYF
CDR3 DNA: TGTGCCAGCAGTGACGGGCGGAGGATCACAGATACGCAGTATTTT
J gene: TRBJ2-3
D gene: -
V gene: TRBV6-1

CDR3 protein: CAIQGGTSGNNEQFF
CDR3 DNA: TGTGCCATCCAGGGCGGGACTAGCGGGAACAATGAGCAGTTCTTC
J gene: TRBJ2-1
D gene: TRBD2
V gene: TRBV10-3

CDR3 protein: CASSLVGGWFFVVRDHSYEQYF
CDR3 DNA: TGTGCCAGCAGTTTGGTGGGGGGTTGGTTTTTTGTCGTCAGGGACCATTCCTACGAGCAGTACTTC
J gene: TRBJ2-7
D gene: -
V gene: TRBV27

CDR3 protein: CATSPGTSGRGTYNEQFF
CDR3 DNA: TGTGCCACCAGCCCTGGGACTAGCGGGAGAGGGACCTACAATGAGCAGTTCTTC
J gene: TRBJ2-1
D gene: TRBD2
V gene: TRBV24-1

CDR3 protein: CASSEVRDSYNEQFF
CDR3 DNA: TGTGCCAGCAGTGAAGTTAGGGACAGCTACAATGAGCAGTTCTTC
J gene: TRBJ2-1
D gene: TRBD1
V gene: TRBV6-1

CDR3 protein: CASSLVVETQYF
CDR3 DNA: TGTGCCAGCAGCTTAGTCGTGGAGACCCAGTACTTC
J gene: TRBJ2-5
D gene: -
V gene: TRBV7-2

CDR3 protein: CATSAGSKPNTGELFF
CDR3 DNA: TGTGCCACCAGCGCGGGGTCTAAGCCTAACACCGGGGAGCTGTTTTTT
J gene: TRBJ2-2
D gene: -
V gene: TRBV24-1